The 10 T cell receptor beta chains below come from one sample, sequenced in a study of naive and memory T cell subsets. Both TRBC1 and TRBC2 were covered by a beta constant-region primer of two equimolar oligonucleotides. TCRdb reanalysed the UMI-ligation and nested PCR reads using MiXCR and keeps one entry per CDR3 protein. The data hold about 80,000 distinct CDR3 sequences, with about an eighth observed a single time. Sequencing was carried out using central memory CD4+ T cells from blood. The receptors derive from a human donor in good health.

This clonotype was seen a handful of times. The chain employs TRBV28 and TRBJ2-3; D is ambiguous. Trimming took 6 bases from V and 1 from J, leaving 14 bases between them. Germline loops: CDR1 MDHEN, CDR2 SYDVKM. The CDR3 has 15 amino acids. The DNA for the CDR3 is TGTGCCAGCAGCTCGACCGGAGAGGGCACAGATACGCAGTATTTT. Protein sequence: CASSSTGEGTDTQYF.

The rearrangement links TRBV18 to TRBJ1-1, with a possible D match to TRBD1 (5 bases). Trimming stripped 3 bases from V and 5 bases from J, with 16 bases between. This CDR3 spans 15 amino acids. Germline CDR1 KGHSH, CDR2 LQKENI. CDR3 region: CASSPEAGGRTEAFF. The DNA of the CDR3 is TGTGCCAGCTCACCTGAGGCCGGGGGGAGGACTGAAGCTTTCTTT.

This clonotype was detected only a few times. A much larger clonotype is one base distant, so this may be a read error. The DNA for the CDR3 is TGTGCCACGGGGACAGAGGCAACACAAGAGACCCAGTACTTC. Residues: CATGTEATQETQYF. V and J are TRBV24-1 and TRBJ2-5; TRBD1 aligns across 7 bases. The CDR3 has 14 residues. V was pared by 10 bases and J by 2 bases, with 9 bases of the junction left unmatched. From germline, CDR1 is KGHDR and CDR2 SFDVKD.

Comment on this clonotype: A much larger clone is a single base away; this may be a read error. The chain employs TRBV5-6 and TRBJ2-5; D remains unclear. This CDR3 spans 12 amino acids. The germline V gene has CDR1 SGHDT and CDR2 YYEEEE. V was shortened by 3 bases and J by 5 bases, with 8 bases between the two germline ends. The CDR3 reads CASSWGGETQYF. CDR3 coding DNA: TGTGCCAGCAGCTGGGGTGGTGAGACCCAGTACTTC.

This clonotype was observed a few times. The chain is built from TRBV5-1 and TRBJ2-6; D is perhaps TRBD1 (5 bases). There are 14 residues in the CDR3. In germline, CDR1 is SGHRS, CDR2 YFSETQ. V was shortened by 8 bases and J by 3 bases, with 12 bases between the two germline ends. Here the CDR3 reads CASQGGFGANVLTF. The DNA of the CDR3 is TGCGCCAGTCAGGGCGGCTTTGGGGCCAACGTCCTGACTTTC. The full variable domain, with the rest looked up from reference TRBV5-1 and TRBJ2-6, is KAGVTQTPRYLIKTRGQQVTLSCSPISGHRSVSWYQQTPGQGLQFLFEYFSETQRNKGNFPGRFSGRQFSNSRSEMNVSTLELGDSALYLCASQGGFGANVLTFGAGSRLTVL.

This clonotype was seen only a few times. The chain is built from TRBV6-5 and TRBJ2-1, with a weak D call TRBD2 (6 bases). Germline V lookup: CDR1 MNHEY, CDR2 SVGAGI. The CDR3 runs 15 residues. V lost 5 bases and J lost 7, with 18 bases in between. DNA of the CDR3: TGTGCCAGCAGTGAGGAGGGACGTTTGTGGAATGAGCAGTTCTTC. Residues: CASSEEGRLWNEQFF.

This clonotype was observed a few times. The V and J genes are TRBV15 and TRBJ2-5; 11 nucleotides line up with TRBD2. The CDR3 totals 18 residues. Germline V gene lookup returns CDR1 LNHNV and CDR2 YYDKDF (reference sequence). The V and J ends lost 0 bases and 5 bases, in that order; junction bases with no gene match: 11. The CDR3 loop reads CATSRDSVAGGPAETQYF. CDR3 sequence (DNA): TGTGCCACCAGCAGAGATTCGGTAGCGGGAGGGCCGGCGGAGACCCAGTACTTC.

The V gene is TRBV6-2 or TRBV6-3, the J gene TRBJ1-2, with D maybe TRBD1 (6 bases). There are 14 residues in the CDR3. Trimming took off 7 bases at V and 2 bases at J, with 14 bases between the two ends. The germline V gene has CDR1 MNHEY and CDR2 SVGEGT. In DNA form, the CDR3 reads TGTGCCAGCATAGACGTCGGACAGAACTATGGCTACACCTTC. Translated, it gives CASIDVGQNYGYTF.

The chain couples TRBV28 to TRBJ1-2; 7 bases fit TRBD1. V shed 3 bases, J shed 7 bases, and the junction held 5 bases outside the gene matches. CDR1 is MDHEN, CDR2 SYDVKM, per germline. The CDR3 has 13 residues. In DNA, the CDR3 is TGTGCCAGCAGTTTTGGAGGGGGCCTTGGCTACACCTTC. Translating it yields CASSFGGGLGYTF.

There are many counts of this clonotype. Just one base apart from a much larger clone, this may be a read error. The V call is TRBV20-1, the J call TRBJ2-3; a weak D match, TRBD2 (6 bases). CDR1 and CDR2 from the germline V gene are DFQATT and SNEGSKA (reference sequence). This CDR3 spans 15 amino acids. Trimming left V 0 bases short and J 0 bases short, with 10 bases between. CDR3 DNA: TGCAGTGCTAGAGACGCGGGACTCAGCACAGATACGCAGTATTTT. Translated: CSARDAGLSTDTQYF.